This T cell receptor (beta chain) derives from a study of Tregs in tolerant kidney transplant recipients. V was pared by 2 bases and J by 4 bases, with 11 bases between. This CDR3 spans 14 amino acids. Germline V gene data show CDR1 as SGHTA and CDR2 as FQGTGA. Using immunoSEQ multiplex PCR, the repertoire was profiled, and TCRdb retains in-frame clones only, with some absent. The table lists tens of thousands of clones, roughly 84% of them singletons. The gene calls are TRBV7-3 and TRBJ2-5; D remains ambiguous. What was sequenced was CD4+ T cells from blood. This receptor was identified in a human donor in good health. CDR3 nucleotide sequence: TGTGCCAGCAGCTTAGACGGGTCGCGAGAGACCCAGTACTTC. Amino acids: CASSLDGSRETQYF.